The 2 T cell receptor beta chains below come from one sample, sequenced in a study of identical twins. TCRdb reprocessed the 5' RACE reads with MiXCR, giving one entry per CDR3 protein. The sample yields approximately 1.8 million distinct CDR3 sequences, around a third seen once. The specimen was cord blood. The receptors here all came from a newborn girl in good health.

The chain has TRBV9 and TRBJ2-1; D may be TRBD2 (6 bases). Trimming stripped 0 bases from V and 2 bases from J, with 12 bases between. Germline V lookup: CDR1 SGDLS, CDR2 YYNGEE. This CDR3 is built from 16 residues. CDR3 protein: CASSVDAGLPYNEQFF. The CDR3, as DNA: TGTGCCAGCAGCGTAGATGCGGGGCTCCCCTACAATGAGCAGTTCTTC. The full variable domain, its missing parts supplied by reference TRBV9 and TRBJ2-1, is DSGVTQTPKHLITATGQRVTLRCSPRSGDLSVYWYQQSLDQGLQFLIQYYNGEERAKGNILERFSAQQFPDLHSELNLSSLELGDSALYFCASSVDAGLPYNEQFFGPGTRLTVL.

This chain connects TRBV21-1 to TRBJ1-6; the DNA was not used to check the table's D call, TRBD1. TRBV21-1 is an annotated pseudogene. The CDR3 runs 15 residues. The CDR3 loop reads CASGQGGSYNSPLHF. Here the CDR3 DNA reads TGTGCCAGCGGGCAGGGCGGCTCCTATAATTCACCCCTCCACTTT.